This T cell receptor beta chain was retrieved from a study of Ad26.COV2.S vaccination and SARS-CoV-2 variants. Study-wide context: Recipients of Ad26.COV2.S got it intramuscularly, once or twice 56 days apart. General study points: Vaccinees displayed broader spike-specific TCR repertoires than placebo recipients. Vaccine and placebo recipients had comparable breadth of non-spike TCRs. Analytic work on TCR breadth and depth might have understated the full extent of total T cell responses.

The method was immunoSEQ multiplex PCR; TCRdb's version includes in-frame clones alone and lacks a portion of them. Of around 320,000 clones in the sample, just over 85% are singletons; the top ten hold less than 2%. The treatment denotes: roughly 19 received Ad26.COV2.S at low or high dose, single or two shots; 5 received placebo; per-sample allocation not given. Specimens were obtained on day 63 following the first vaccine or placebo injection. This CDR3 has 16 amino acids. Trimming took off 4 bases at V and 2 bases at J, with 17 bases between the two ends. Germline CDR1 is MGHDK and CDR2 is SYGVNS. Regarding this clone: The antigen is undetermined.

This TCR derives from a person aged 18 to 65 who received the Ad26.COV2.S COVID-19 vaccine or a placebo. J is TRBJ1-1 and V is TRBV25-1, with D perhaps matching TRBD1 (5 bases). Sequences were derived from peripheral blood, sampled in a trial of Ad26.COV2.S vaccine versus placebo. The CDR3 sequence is CASSGTYGVSNTEAFF. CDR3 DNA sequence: TGTGCCAGCAGTGGGACATACGGGGTATCTAACACTGAAGCTTTCTTT.